The rows below give T cell receptor beta chains drawn from one sample of a study of blood T cell repertoires in COVID-19. The protocol was immunoSEQ multiplex PCR, while the TCRdb copy is restricted to in-frame clones and leaves out a portion. The sample records a few hundred thousand clones, approximately 83% being singletons. Material for sequencing was peripheral blood. Receptor source: a woman aged 25 to 39 who had recovered from COVID-19. CDR3s include the opening cysteine and the closing phenylalanine or tryptophan. Fields, in order: V gene, J gene, CDR3 length, CDR3 protein.

TRBV5-1,TRBJ1-1,16,CASSLEGRSGSEVAFF
TRBV18,TRBJ2-2,14,CASSPDRNTGELFF
TRBV28,TRBJ2-7,12,CASKGQGYEQYF
TRBV5-6,TRBJ1-6,14,CASSLVGEGSPLHF
TRBV5-6,TRBJ2-3,16,CASSPGLAGLVDTQYF
TRBV11-2,TRBJ1-1,15,CASSTTGTLDTEAFF
TRBV11-2,TRBJ2-2,15,CASSSWTANTGELFF
TRBV7-3,TRBJ1-4,15,CASSATPSGREKLFF
TRBV27,TRBJ1-2,15,CASSHGGRSDYGYTF
TRBV4-2,TRBJ1-2,15,CASSFAGTGEGGYTF
TRBV7-2,TRBJ2-2,14,CASSLGLNTGELFF
TRBV7-2,TRBJ2-7,14,CASSLEGRGYEQYF
TRBV6-5,TRBJ1-1,13,CAGRQGFNTEAFF
TRBV7-3,TRBJ2-1,16,CASSLRTSGNIDEQFF
TRBV19,TRBJ2-4,17,CASSSPGLQGKADIQYF
TRBV5-1,TRBJ2-7,12,CASSLTSYEQYF
TRBV30,TRBJ1-2,14,CAWSGTGGGNGYTF
TRBV7-9,TRBJ2-1,15,CASSRRAVPHNEQFF
TRBV7-2,TRBJ2-3,16,CASSGRAGKTGDTQYF
TRBV11-2,TRBJ2-7,13,CASSSTSGYEQYF
TRBV27,TRBJ2-3,12,CASSLNRDTQYF
TRBV19,TRBJ2-5,14,CASSQDRGGETQYF
TRBV3-1/TRBV3-2,TRBJ2-7,13,CASSQGGEYEQYF
TRBV7-8,TRBJ2-5,14,CASILGQGGETQYF
TRBV5-1,TRBJ1-1,15,CASSLQGTANTEAFF
TRBV11-3,TRBJ1-1,13,CASSVAYGTEAFF
TRBV19,TRBJ2-5,17,CASSLTGGFSYQETQYF
TRBV13,TRBJ2-1,14,CASSIQTINNEQFF
TRBV19,TRBJ2-3,12,CASSMATDTQYF
TRBV4-3,TRBJ2-7,15,CASSQVRAGFNEQYF
TRBV6-2/TRBV6-3,TRBJ2-5,14,CASSYILVVETQYF
TRBV10-3,TRBJ1-6,12,CAIRDRDSPLHF
TRBV7-2,TRBJ2-2,13,CASSPIQTGELFF
TRBV6-1,TRBJ1-1,16,CASSAQQGSWSTEAFF
TRBV7-3,TRBJ2-6,17,CASSQGQLGSGANVLTF
TRBV3-1/TRBV3-2,TRBJ2-3,18,CASSQAIAGDSSADTQYF
TRBV7-3,TRBJ2-3,13,CASSSRYTDTQYF
TRBV6-6,TRBJ2-7,14,CASSTQGHTYEQYF
TRBV11-3,TRBJ2-1,16,CASSPGTGVRDNEQFF
TRBV11-2,TRBJ2-7,13,CASSPDGAYEQYF
TRBV21-1,TRBJ2-3,15,CASSKLGTSTDTQYF
TRBV5-4,TRBJ2-7,15,CASSSGLAGDYEQYF
TRBV6-5,TRBJ1-3,14,CASSSDRDGNTIYF
TRBV19,TRBJ2-1,15,CASSIGLAGSNEQFF
TRBV19,TRBJ1-2,14,CASDMTGRDYGYTF
TRBV19,TRBJ2-5,13,CASSSTSTETQYF
TRBV6-5,TRBJ1-1,13,CASTEAGDTEAFF
TRBV11-3,TRBJ2-2,17,CASSPYTSGANTGELFF
TRBV7-6,TRBJ1-4,14,CASSPDREGEKLFF
TRBV7-2,TRBJ1-5,12,CASSSYNQPQHF
TRBV19,TRBJ1-5,16,CASSFKQDYSNQPQHF
TRBV5-1,TRBJ2-1,14,CASSSAGGYNEQFF
TRBV28,TRBJ1-2,16,CASSYSLDRGGRTYTF
TRBV24-1,TRBJ2-2,13,CATSSSVTGELFF
TRBV5-6,TRBJ2-3,17,CASSLALGGISTDTQYF